The T cell receptor beta chain described here comes from a study of low-dose radiotherapy and immunotherapy resistance in tumors (dated by TCRdb to between 2022 and 2023). At the level of the whole study: Cohort 1 received 0.5 Gy per fraction every 2 weeks, with a prescribed total PTV dose of 6.5 Gy. Aspirin 300 mg was taken orally once daily by patients for four cycles, starting on cycle 1 day 1. Intravenous cyclophosphamide at 200 mg/m2 was administered every two weeks, one day ahead of each radiation and immunotherapy administration. Eight patients were included in the translational analysis: three from the first dose cohort and the first five from the second dose cohort. Nivolumab and ipilimumab were both given intravenously, with nivolumab at a 240 mg flat dose every two weeks and ipilimumab at 1 mg/kg every six weeks. Cohort 2 received 1 Gy per fraction every two weeks, with a total of 13 Gy over 26 weeks. The trial did not randomize participants into treatment groups.

This clonotype was seen at least ten times. The antigen it binds to is not known. No much larger clone exists at a distance of one base, and base qualities are not known. What the time point label conveys for this sample: after trial treatment. This specimen's treatment or condition label, per the study, means: LDRT plus nivolumab, ipilimumab, low-dose cyclophosphamide and aspirin (RACIN trial). Donors were enrolled in RACIN, a single-arm phase I dose-escalation trial in which nivolumab, ipilimumab, aspirin, low-dose cyclophosphamide and low-dose radiotherapy were combined. Eligible patients had advanced, TIL-negative solid tumors. The data were produced on an Illumina HiSeq 2500. Superscript III and a set of TRAV- and TRBV-specific primers were used to synthesize first-strand cDNA, so that both TCRalpha and TCRbeta chains were covered. TCRs were amplified for 20 PCR cycles with Phusion, using a constant-region primer paired with the adapter attached to the V primers. The MessageAmp II aRNA Amplification Kit was used to amplify the isolated mRNA, with in vitro transcription run for roughly 15 hours at 37 degrees C. The Dynabeads mRNA DIRECT Purification Kit was used to isolate the mRNA for TCR sequencing. Indexed Illumina adapters were added in a second Phusion PCR of roughly 27 cycles, and the PCR products were purified with AMPure XP beads. Concerning the study's data processing: Using custom Perl scripts, TCR sequences that encoded the same protein were pooled, out-of-frame sequences were dropped, and the abundance of each clonotype was calculated. Any TCR sequence supported by only a single read was excluded from analysis. Shannon entropy, Gini index, clonality, richness, and the frequency of TCRs shared between repertoires were included as repertoire metrics. TCRdb applied fastp at Q25 and MiXCR to the public reads, then kept only in-frame beta chains. For every CDR3 protein sequence, its rows merge into one entry that carries the most common genes and DNA. The V and J calls were not made by the authors but by TCRdb's processing. In this sample the table shows under 95,000 distinct CDR3 sequences, 15% to 20% of which occur a single time. Of the sample, 1.4% to 1.5% falls within the top ten clones.

The germline V gene sets CDR1 to MGHDK and CDR2 to SYGVNS. At the junction V is shortened by 3 bases and J by 1 base, with 11 bases in between. Its CDR3 holds 15 amino acids, cysteine through phenylalanine. Only the CDR3 portion is preserved as DNA: 45 bases, with reading frame beginning at the first base. The clonotype was recovered from a male donor with prostate cancer. This chain is built from TRBV25-1 and TRBJ2-3; no D gene can be assigned with confidence. The source material was PBMCs, sampled after low-dose radiotherapy plus immunotherapy. The sequence in DNA is TGTGCCAGCAGTGAGGGGTCAAGGGGCACAGATACGCAGTATTTT. This yields the protein CASSEGSRGTDTQYF.